Given below is one T cell receptor (beta chain) in context. The germline gives CDR1 SGHTA, CDR2 FQGNSA. Trimming cost V 5 bases and J 7 bases; bases outside gene matches: 7. The CDR3 sequence is 14 residues long. The sample comes from a study of glioma-infiltrating T cells after dendritic cell vaccination. Profiling relied on immunoSEQ multiplex PCR, and the TCRdb table lists in-frame clones only, not all of them. This sample has some 90,000 clones, with roughly four fifths found just once. Time point defined: after dendritic cell vaccination, including at tumor progression/relapse. The source of this sequence is a human donor with glioblastoma. Sample: blood, taken after dendritic cell vaccination. The J gene is TRBJ2-2, the V gene TRBV7-2, with 7 bases matching TRBD1. Here the CDR3 reads CASSQDRAGGELFF. DNA for the CDR3: TGTGCCAGCAGCCAAGACAGGGCGGGCGGGGAGCTGTTTTTT.